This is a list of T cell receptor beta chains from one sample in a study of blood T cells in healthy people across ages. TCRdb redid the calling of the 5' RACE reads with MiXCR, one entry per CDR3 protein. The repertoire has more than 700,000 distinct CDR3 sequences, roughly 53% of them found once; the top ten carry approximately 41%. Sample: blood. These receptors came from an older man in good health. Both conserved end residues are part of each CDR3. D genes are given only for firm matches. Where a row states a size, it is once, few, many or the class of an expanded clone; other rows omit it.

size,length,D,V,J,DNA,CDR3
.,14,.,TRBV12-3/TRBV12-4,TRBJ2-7,TGTGCCAGCAGCAGGCATGGGGGGAGCTACGAGCAGTACTTC,CASSRHGGSYEQYF
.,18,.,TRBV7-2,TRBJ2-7,TGTGCCAGCAGCTTCAGGACATCCCCGGGTCCCCCCTTCCACGAGCAGTACTTC,CASSFRTSPGPPFHEQYF
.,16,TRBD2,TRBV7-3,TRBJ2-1,TGTGCCAGCAGCTTCGTAGGGACTAGCGGGCTAAATGAGCAGTTCTTC,CASSFVGTSGLNEQFF
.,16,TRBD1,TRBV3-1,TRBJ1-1,TGTGCCAGCAGCCTACATGGGACAGTCATGAACACTGAAGCTTTCTTT,CASSLHGTVMNTEAFF
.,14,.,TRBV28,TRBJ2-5,TGTGCCAGCAGCCGCGCGGGTGTGCGAGAGACCCAGTACTTC,CASSRAGVRETQYF
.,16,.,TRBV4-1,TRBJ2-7,TGCGCCAGCAGCCCGCGTCCCCTCAGGAACTCCTACGAGCAGTACTTC,CASSPRPLRNSYEQYF
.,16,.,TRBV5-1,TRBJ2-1,TGCGCCAGCAGCTTGGCTAGCCAAAGCTCCTACAATGAGCAGTTCTTC,CASSLASQSSYNEQFF
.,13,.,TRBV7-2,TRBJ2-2,TGTGCCGGCAGCTTAGATACAGGCCGGGAGCTGTTTTTT,CAGSLDTGRELFF
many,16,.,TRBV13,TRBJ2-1,TGTGCCAGCAGCCCGCCTGACCCACTCTCCTACAATGAGCAGTTCTTC,CASSPPDPLSYNEQFF
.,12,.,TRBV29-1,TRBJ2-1,TGCAGCGTTGAGAGGCTAGCGCCTGAGCAGTTCTTC,CSVERLAPEQFF
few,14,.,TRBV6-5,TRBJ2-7,TGTGCCAGCAGTCGGATGATAGGGTCCCACGAGCAGTACTTC,CASSRMIGSHEQYF
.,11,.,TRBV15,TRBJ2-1,TGTGCCACCAGCAGAGAGAATGAGCAGTTCTTC,CATSRENEQFF
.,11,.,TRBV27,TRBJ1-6,TGTGCCAGCAGTTCGTACACACCCCTCCACTTT,CASSSYTPLHF
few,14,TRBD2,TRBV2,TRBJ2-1,TGTGCCAGTACCAGACTAGCGGGAAGGAGCGAGCAGTTCTTC,CASTRLAGRSEQFF
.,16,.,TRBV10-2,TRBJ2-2,TGCGCCAGCAGTGTAAAGGGTAATCCTCCGGCCGGGGAGCTGTTTTTT,CASSVKGNPPAGELFF
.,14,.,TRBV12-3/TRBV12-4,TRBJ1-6,TGTGCCAGCAAGTCGGGGGGATATAATTCACCCCTCCACTTT,CASKSGGYNSPLHF
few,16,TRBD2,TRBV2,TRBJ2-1,TGTGCCAGCAGCCTAATCGCGGGACTAGCAAGCAATGAGCAGTTCTTC,CASSLIAGLASNEQFF
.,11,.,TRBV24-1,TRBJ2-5,TGTGCCACCAGTGTTAAAGAGACCCAGTACTTC,CATSVKETQYF
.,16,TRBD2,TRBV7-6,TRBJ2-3,TGTGCCAGCAGCTTAGGACTAGCGGGAAAGTCAGATACGCAGTATTTT,CASSLGLAGKSDTQYF